Presented here are 28 T cell receptor beta chains from one specimen sequenced in a study of blood T cell repertoires in COVID-19 (dated by TCRdb to between 2020 and 2021). Preparation of the library involved the immunoSEQ multiplex PCR assay. The clones in this table, taken by TCRdb from immuneACCESS, are in-frame only. Not every clone is retained; where verified, under half of the shortfall comes from an unresolved V gene, and the cause of the rest is unknown. Recorded for this sample are some 300,000 clones; 90% of them occurred a single time. Jointly, the top ten make up 3.9% of the sample. Input material: PBMCs or T cells enriched from blood (not recorded which). These receptors were taken from a woman aged 30 to 39 who had been exposed to COVID-19.

This clone was seen a single time. The J gene is TRBJ2-1, the V gene TRBV3-1 (or the pseudogene TRBV3-2); TRBD2 is a possible D gene (7 bases). Germline lookup yields CDR1 LGHDT and CDR2 YNNKEL (reference sequence). CDR3 length: 17 residues. V was trimmed by 0 bases and J by 2 bases, leaving 14 bases between them. CDR3 amino acids: CASSQDLRGGPYNEQFF. The DNA for the CDR3 is TGTGCCAGCAGCCAAGATCTACGCGGGGGCCCCTACAATGAGCAGTTCTTC.

The chain joins TRBV10-2 to TRBJ1-1, with TRBD1 as a possible D gene (6 bases). Germline V CDR1 and CDR2: WSHSY, SAAADI. This CDR3 is built from 18 residues. Trimming removed 0 bases at V and 1 base at J, with 18 bases between. The CDR3 loop reads CASSESSLRGGRNTEAFF. The CDR3 DNA sequence: TGCGCCAGCAGTGAGTCGAGTCTCCGCGGGGGCAGGAACACTGAAGCTTTCTTT.

The chain has TRBV6-5 and TRBJ2-7; D is uncertain. The germline CDR1 and CDR2 sequences are MNHEY and SVGAGI. The CDR3 runs to 14 residues. Between the trimmed V and J ends, which lost 6 bases and 2 bases, there was a span of 14 bases. The CDR3, as DNA: TGTGCCAGCAGCACACCGTGGAGACCCTACGAGCAGTACTTC. It translates to CASSTPWRPYEQYF.

The DNA of the CDR3 is TGCAGCGTTATACGACAGCTCCAAGAGACCCAGTACTTC. Amino acids: CSVIRQLQETQYF. The chain is built from TRBV29-1 and TRBJ2-5, with a weak D call TRBD1 (5 bases). V was shortened by 5 bases and J by 1 base, with 11 bases between the two germline ends. In germline, CDR1 is SQVTM, CDR2 ANQGSEA. The CDR3 is 13 residues long.

This chain connects TRBV5-1 to TRBJ2-1; TRBD1 agrees at 12 bases. V gave up 2 bases and J gave up 8 bases; unmatched junction bases: 5. The CDR3 totals 15 residues. Germline V gene sequence: CDR1 SGHRS, CDR2 YFSETQ. The CDR3 spells CASSFGTGGADEQFF. In nucleotides, the CDR3 is TGCGCCAGCAGCTTCGGGACAGGGGGCGCTGATGAGCAGTTCTTC.

The chain combines TRBV19 with TRBJ1-5; TRBD1 aligns across 8 bases. CDR3 length equals 15 residues. Germline V gene data show CDR1 as LNHDA and CDR2 as SQIVND (reference sequence). V shed 5 bases, J shed 1 base, and the junction held 4 bases outside the gene matches. CDR3 in amino acids: CASSLDRESNQPQHF. For the CDR3, the DNA is TGTGCCAGTAGTTTGGACAGGGAGAGCAATCAGCCCCAGCATTTT.

This sequence joins TRBV5-1 and TRBJ2-1; TRBD1 aligns across 11 bases. CDR1 and CDR2 from the germline V gene are SGHRS and YFSETQ. V lost 0 bases, J lost 7 bases, and 3 bases stayed unmatched. The CDR3 loop spans 15 amino acids. In DNA form, the CDR3 reads TGCGCCAGCAGCTTGGCCGGGACAGGGGGGAATGAGCAGTTCTTC. Translating it yields CASSLAGTGGNEQFF.

The V gene is TRBV7-2, the J gene TRBJ1-4; D is unclear. Trimming pared 1 base from V and 1 base from J, leaving 4 bases between. Germline CDR1 reads SGHTA; CDR2 reads FQGNSA. The length of the CDR3 is 14 residues. The CDR3 here is CASSLDGTNEKLFF. The DNA for the CDR3 is TGTGCCAGCAGCTTAGACGGAACTAATGAAAAACTGTTTTTT.

The chain combines TRBV5-1 with TRBJ2-6; D is perhaps TRBD2 (6 bases). There are 16 residues in the CDR3. With 4 bases removed from V and 4 bases from J, the gap between germline ends came to 15 bases. CDR1 is SGHRS and CDR2 is YFSETQ in the germline V gene. CDR3 nucleotides: TGCGCCAGCAGCCTCCCCGGGGGATCGGGGGCCAACGTCCTGACTTTC. As protein: CASSLPGGSGANVLTF.

This rearrangement joins TRBV19 to TRBJ1-1; TRBD1 agrees at 11 bases. This CDR3 has 15 residues. The V segment lost 6 bases and the J segment 0 bases; nucleotides outside the gene matches: 3. Germline lookup yields CDR1 LNHDA and CDR2 SQIVND (reference sequence). The CDR3 sequence: CASSWTGGLNTEAFF. CDR3 bases: TGTGCCAGTAGCTGGACAGGGGGCTTGAACACTGAAGCTTTCTTT.

V is TRBV6-5 and J is TRBJ1-2; D is unresolved. This CDR3 comprises 13 residues. V lost 10 bases and J 2 bases, leaving 14 bases between the germline ends. Germline V CDR1 and CDR2: MNHEY, SVGAGI. The CDR3 loop is CATASWENYGYTF. The DNA for the CDR3 is TGTGCCACCGCCTCTTGGGAGAACTATGGCTACACCTTC.

This clone was seen a single time. This rearrangement joins TRBV6-5 to TRBJ1-1; TRBD1 is a possible D gene (5 bases). With 10 bases removed from V and 1 base from J, the gap between germline ends came to 19 bases. Germline V gives CDR1 MNHEY, CDR2 SVGAGI. The CDR3 runs to 15 residues. The CDR3 is CATLPTLGQNTEAFF. For the CDR3, the DNA is TGTGCCACCCTCCCTACCCTCGGACAGAACACTGAAGCTTTCTTT.

The rearrangement joins TRBV28 to TRBJ2-7; possible D gene TRBD1, 5 bases. CDR1 and CDR2 from the germline V gene are MDHEN and SYDVKM. V was trimmed by 6 bases and J by 0 bases, leaving 21 bases between them. CDR3 length: 17 residues. The CDR3 loop is CASSWAFVRGFSYEQYF. CDR3 nucleotide sequence: TGTGCCAGCAGCTGGGCGTTTGTAAGGGGCTTCTCCTACGAGCAGTACTTC.

Concerning this clone itself: Other DNA sequences within the sample encode an identical CDR3. The V gene is TRBV6-5, the J gene TRBJ1-1, with D unresolved. Germline V CDR1 and CDR2: MNHEY, SVGAGI. Between the trimmed V and J ends, which lost 3 bases and 3 bases, there was a span of 11 bases. The CDR3 length is 14 residues. The CDR3 coding sequence is TGTGCCAGCAGTTATTCAGAGGGATACACTGAAGCTTTCTTT. Its translation: CASSYSEGYTEAFF.

The chain links TRBV7-8 to TRBJ1-5; D not resolved. Germline V gene sequence: CDR1 SGHVS, CDR2 FQNEAQ. CDR3 length equals 14 residues. The germline V and J ends were trimmed by 1 base and 4 bases, with 8 bases remaining between them. CDR3 coding DNA: TGTGCCAGCAGCTTAGGCGGTTGGAATCAGCCCCAGCATTTT. It yields the protein CASSLGGWNQPQHF.

The chain combines TRBV7-2 with TRBJ1-1; D possibly corresponds to TRBD1 (6 bases). There are 14 residues in the CDR3. V was trimmed by 11 bases and J by 1 base, leaving 17 bases between them. Germline V lookup: CDR1 SGHTA, CDR2 FQGNSA. CDR3: CAAQRGPGNTEAFF. The CDR3 nucleotides are TGTGCCGCTCAGCGGGGGCCAGGGAACACTGAAGCTTTCTTT.

V gene TRBV19 combines with J gene TRBJ2-1; 7 nucleotides align to TRBD2. V lost 4 bases and J lost 0; bases outside the gene matches: 6. The CDR3 covers 16 residues. Germline assignment: CDR1 LNHDA and CDR2 SQIVND (reference sequence). The CDR3 DNA reads as TGTGCCAGTAGTAGGAGAGCGGGGAGCTCCTACAATGAGCAGTTCTTC. Translating it yields CASSRRAGSSYNEQFF.

The J gene is TRBJ2-2, the V gene TRBV6-4; 10 bases are a match to TRBD1. CDR3 length: 16 residues. The germline V gene encodes CDR1 MRHNA and CDR2 SNTAGT. V was pared by 7 bases and J by 3 bases, with 8 bases of the junction left unmatched. The CDR3 loop reads CASTHRDRGYTGELFF. In nucleotides, the CDR3 is TGTGCCAGCACCCACCGGGACAGGGGCTACACCGGGGAGCTGTTTTTT.

This clone was seen more than once but under ten times. The rearrangement joins TRBV30 to TRBJ1-4; no clear D gene. The CDR3 extends over 12 amino acids. Deletions cut 2 bases from V and 7 bases from J, with 8 bases between. Germline lookup yields CDR1 GTSNPN and CDR2 SVGIG (reference sequence). The CDR3 DNA is TGTGCCTGGAGTCGGAGGAGTGAAAAACTGTTTTTT. Protein: CAWSRRSEKLFF.

This clone was seen a single time. This chain joins TRBV11-2 and TRBJ2-7, with 9 nucleotides matching TRBD2. The CDR3 is made up of 19 amino acids. J gave up 3 bases and V 2 bases, and 17 bases lay outside the gene matches. Germline assignment: CDR1 SGHAT and CDR2 FQNNGV. CDR3 sequence: CASSLSFRRISGGNYEQYF. The CDR3, as DNA: TGTGCCAGCAGCTTAAGTTTCCGTAGGATTAGCGGGGGAAACTACGAGCAGTACTTC.

The rearrangement joins TRBV2 to TRBJ1-5, with no clear D. Germline V lookup: CDR1 SNHLY, CDR2 FYNNEI. The CDR3 is 14 residues long. V lost 6 bases and J 9 bases, leaving 18 bases between the germline ends. CDR3 sequence reads: CASRREDLKTPQHF. CDR3 in DNA: TGTGCCAGCAGACGGGAAGACTTAAAGACGCCCCAGCATTTT.

The genes are TRBV9 and TRBJ2-2, with a possible D match to TRBD1 (5 bases). This CDR3 is built from 14 residues. Trimming removed 2 bases at V and 1 base at J, with 6 bases between. Germline V CDR1 and CDR2: SGDLS, YYNGEE. DNA of the CDR3: TGTGCCAGCAGCGTTACAGGGAACACCGGGGAGCTGTTTTTT. It yields the protein CASSVTGNTGELFF.

The chain links TRBV5-4 to TRBJ2-1; TRBD1 matches at 8 bases. This CDR3 spans 11 amino acids. Germline CDR1 is SGHNT and CDR2 is YYREEE (reference sequence). V dropped 0 bases and J dropped 14; count of bases not matched to a gene: 1. The CDR3 is CASSLVDREFF. CDR3 nucleotide sequence: TGTGCCAGCAGCTTGGTGGACAGGGAGTTCTTC.

In its sample, this clone was seen once. The chain is built from TRBV6-1 and TRBJ2-3; D is possibly TRBD1 (5 bases). The length of the CDR3 is 14 residues. CDR1 MNHNS and CDR2 SASEGT come from the germline V gene. With 2 bases removed from V and 3 bases from J, the gap between germline ends came to 9 bases. The CDR3 DNA reads as TGTGCCAGCAGTGAAAGGGGCGCGACAGATACGCAGTATTTT. Translated: CASSERGATDTQYF.

In this sample, this clone turned up once. CDR3 region: CASSSRLAGAYEQYF. DNA of the CDR3: TGTGCCAGCAGCTCCCGACTAGCGGGGGCCTACGAGCAGTACTTC. The chain has TRBV7-2 and TRBJ2-7, with 12 nucleotides matching TRBD2. The CDR3 consists of 15 residues. Germline V lookup: CDR1 SGHTA, CDR2 FQGNSA. The trim removed 4 bases at V and 2 bases at J, leaving 3 bases unmatched.

The V and J genes are TRBV6-5 and TRBJ1-5; D remains ambiguous. Germline V gene sequence: CDR1 MNHEY, CDR2 SVGAGI. There are 14 residues in the CDR3. Trimming took 2 bases from V and 1 from J, leaving 6 bases between them. The CDR3 nucleotides are TGTGCCAGCAGTTACGGTCAGAGCAATCAGCCCCAGCATTTT. Translating it yields CASSYGQSNQPQHF.

The chain carries TRBV25-1 and TRBJ1-1, with D unresolved. Germline CDR1 is MGHDK and CDR2 is SYGVNS. V shed 5 bases and J shed 3 bases, with 10 bases lying between them. The CDR3 totals 13 residues. CDR3 in amino acids: CASSLVEDTEAFF. The DNA for the CDR3 is TGTGCCAGCAGTCTTGTGGAGGACACTGAAGCTTTCTTT.

This clone was detected once. The gene calls are TRBV14 and TRBJ1-1, with D maybe TRBD1 (6 bases). CDR3 length equals 15 residues. The ends were cut back, 4 bases at V and 1 base at J, with 13 bases in the middle. From germline, CDR1 is SGHDN and CDR2 FVKESK. The CDR3 here is CASSREPGQNTEAFF. In nucleotides, the CDR3 is TGTGCCAGCAGCCGCGAGCCGGGACAGAACACTGAAGCTTTCTTT.